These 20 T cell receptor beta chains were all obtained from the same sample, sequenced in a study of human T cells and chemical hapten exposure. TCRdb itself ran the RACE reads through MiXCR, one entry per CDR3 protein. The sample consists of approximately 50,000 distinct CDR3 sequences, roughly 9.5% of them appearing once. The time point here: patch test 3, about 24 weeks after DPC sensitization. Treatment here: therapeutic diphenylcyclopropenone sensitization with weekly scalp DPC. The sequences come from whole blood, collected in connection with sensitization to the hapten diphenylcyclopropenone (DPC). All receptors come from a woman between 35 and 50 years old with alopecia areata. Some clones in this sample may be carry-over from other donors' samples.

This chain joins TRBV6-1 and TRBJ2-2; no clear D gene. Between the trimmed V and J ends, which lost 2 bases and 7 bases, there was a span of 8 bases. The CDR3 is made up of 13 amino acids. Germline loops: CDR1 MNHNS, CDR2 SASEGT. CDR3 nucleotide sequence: TGTGCCAGCAGTGAATTTGTGGACGGGGAGCTGTTTTTT. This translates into CASSEFVDGELFF.

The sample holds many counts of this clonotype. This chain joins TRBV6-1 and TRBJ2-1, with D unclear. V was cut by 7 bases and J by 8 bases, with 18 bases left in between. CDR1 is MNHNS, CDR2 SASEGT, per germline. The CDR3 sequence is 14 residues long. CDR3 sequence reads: CASNFGPVSDEQFF. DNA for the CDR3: TGTGCCAGCAACTTCGGCCCGGTTTCGGATGAGCAGTTCTTC.

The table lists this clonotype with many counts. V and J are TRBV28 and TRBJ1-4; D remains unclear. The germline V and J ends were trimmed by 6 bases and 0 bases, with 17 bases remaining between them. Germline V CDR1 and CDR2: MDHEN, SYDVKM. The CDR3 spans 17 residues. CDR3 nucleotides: TGTGCCAGCAGGACTCCCAGTAAGCCAACAACTAATGAAAAACTGTTTTTT. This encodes CASRTPSKPTTNEKLFF.

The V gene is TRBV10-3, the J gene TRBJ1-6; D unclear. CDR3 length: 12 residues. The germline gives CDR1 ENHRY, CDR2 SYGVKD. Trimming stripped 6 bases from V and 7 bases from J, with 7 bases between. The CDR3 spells CAISPRNSPLHF. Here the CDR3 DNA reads TGTGCCATCAGCCCCCGAAATTCACCCCTCCACTTT.

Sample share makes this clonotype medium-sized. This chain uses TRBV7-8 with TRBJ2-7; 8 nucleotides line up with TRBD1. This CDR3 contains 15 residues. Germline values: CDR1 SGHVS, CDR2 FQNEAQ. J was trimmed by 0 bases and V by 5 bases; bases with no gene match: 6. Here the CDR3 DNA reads TGTGCCAGCAGCCTCGACAGGGGTAGCTCCTACGAGCAGTACTTC. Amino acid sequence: CASSLDRGSSYEQYF.

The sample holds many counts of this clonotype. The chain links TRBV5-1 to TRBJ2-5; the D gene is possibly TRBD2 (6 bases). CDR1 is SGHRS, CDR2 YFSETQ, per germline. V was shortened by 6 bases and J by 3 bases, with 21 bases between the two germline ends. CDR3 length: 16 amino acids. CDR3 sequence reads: CASKGRGDPTKETQYF. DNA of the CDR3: TGCGCCAGCAAAGGGCGGGGTGATCCTACCAAAGAGACCCAGTACTTC.

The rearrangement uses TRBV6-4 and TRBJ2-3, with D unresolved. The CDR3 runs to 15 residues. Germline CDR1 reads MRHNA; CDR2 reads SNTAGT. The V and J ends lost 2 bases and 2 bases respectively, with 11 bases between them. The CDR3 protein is CASSDQTASTDTQYF. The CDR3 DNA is TGTGCCAGCAGTGACCAAACAGCTTCCACAGATACGCAGTATTTT.

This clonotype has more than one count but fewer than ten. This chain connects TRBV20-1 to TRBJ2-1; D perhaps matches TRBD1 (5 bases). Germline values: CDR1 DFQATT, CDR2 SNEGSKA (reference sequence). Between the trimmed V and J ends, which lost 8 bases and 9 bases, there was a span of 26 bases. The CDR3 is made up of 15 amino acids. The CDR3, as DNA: TGCAGTTCGGCCGCACAATCCGGTAGTGGGGCTGAGCAGTTCTTC. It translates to CSSAAQSGSGAEQFF.

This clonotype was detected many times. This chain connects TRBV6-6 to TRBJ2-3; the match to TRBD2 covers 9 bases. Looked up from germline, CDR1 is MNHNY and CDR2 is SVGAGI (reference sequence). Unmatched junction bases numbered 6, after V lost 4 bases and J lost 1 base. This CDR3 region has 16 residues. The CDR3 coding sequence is TGTGCCAGCAGTTCCCCGACTAGCGGCCGCACAGATACGCAGTATTTT. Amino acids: CASSSPTSGRTDTQYF.

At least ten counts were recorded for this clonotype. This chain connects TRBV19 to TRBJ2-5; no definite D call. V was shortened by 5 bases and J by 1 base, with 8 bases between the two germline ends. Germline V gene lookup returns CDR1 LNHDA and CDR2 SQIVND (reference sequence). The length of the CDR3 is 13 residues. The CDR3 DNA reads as TGTGCCAGTAGTTCCCAGGTCCAAGAGACCCAGTACTTC. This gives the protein CASSSQVQETQYF.

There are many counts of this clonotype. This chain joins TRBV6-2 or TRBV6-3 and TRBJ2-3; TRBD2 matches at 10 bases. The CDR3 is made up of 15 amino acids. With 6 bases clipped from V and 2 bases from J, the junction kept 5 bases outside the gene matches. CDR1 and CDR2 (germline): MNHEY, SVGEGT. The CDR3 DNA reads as TGTGCCAGCAGACTACTAGCGGGGCTCACAGATACGCAGTATTTT. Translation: CASRLLAGLTDTQYF.

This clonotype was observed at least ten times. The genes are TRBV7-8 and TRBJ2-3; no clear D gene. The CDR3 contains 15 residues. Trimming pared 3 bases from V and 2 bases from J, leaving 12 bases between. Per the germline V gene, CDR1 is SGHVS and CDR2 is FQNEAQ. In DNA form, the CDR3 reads TGTGCCAGCAGCTTGGCACATGGGGACACAGATACGCAGTATTTT. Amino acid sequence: CASSLAHGDTDTQYF.

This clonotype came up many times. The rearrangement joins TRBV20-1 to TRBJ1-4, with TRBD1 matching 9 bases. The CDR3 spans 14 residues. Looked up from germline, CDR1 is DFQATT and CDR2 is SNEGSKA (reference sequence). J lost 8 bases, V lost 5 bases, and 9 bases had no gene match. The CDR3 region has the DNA TGCAGTGCTGGAAAACAGGGGGCGCGCGAAAAACTGTTTTTT. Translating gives CSAGKQGAREKLFF.

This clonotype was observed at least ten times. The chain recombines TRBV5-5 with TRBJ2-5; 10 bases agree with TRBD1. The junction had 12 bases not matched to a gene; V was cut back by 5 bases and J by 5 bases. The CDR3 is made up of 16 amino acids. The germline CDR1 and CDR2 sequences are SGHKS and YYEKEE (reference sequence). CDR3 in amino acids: CASRPSFGQGDETQYF. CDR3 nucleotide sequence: TGTGCCAGCAGGCCGTCTTTCGGACAGGGGGACGAGACCCAGTACTTC.

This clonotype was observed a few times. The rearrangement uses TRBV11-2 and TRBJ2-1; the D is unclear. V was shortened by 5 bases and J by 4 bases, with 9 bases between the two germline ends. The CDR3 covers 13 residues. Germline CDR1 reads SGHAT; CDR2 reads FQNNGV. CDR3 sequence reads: CASSPTNYNEQFF. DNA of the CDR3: TGTGCCAGCAGCCCTACTAATTACAATGAGCAGTTCTTC.

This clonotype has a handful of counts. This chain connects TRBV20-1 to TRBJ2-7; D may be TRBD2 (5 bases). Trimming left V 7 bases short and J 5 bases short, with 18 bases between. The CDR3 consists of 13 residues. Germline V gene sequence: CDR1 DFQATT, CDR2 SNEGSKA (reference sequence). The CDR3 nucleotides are TGCAGTGGTAGCGACATGGTGGGTGACGAGCAGTACTTC. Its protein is CSGSDMVGDEQYF.

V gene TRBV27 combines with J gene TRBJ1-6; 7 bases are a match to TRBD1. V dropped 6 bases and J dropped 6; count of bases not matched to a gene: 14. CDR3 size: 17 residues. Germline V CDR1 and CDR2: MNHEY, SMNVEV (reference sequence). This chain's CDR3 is CASSQLASRGSNSPLHF. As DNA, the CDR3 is TGTGCCAGCAGCCAGCTGGCTAGCAGGGGGAGTAATTCACCCCTCCACTTT.

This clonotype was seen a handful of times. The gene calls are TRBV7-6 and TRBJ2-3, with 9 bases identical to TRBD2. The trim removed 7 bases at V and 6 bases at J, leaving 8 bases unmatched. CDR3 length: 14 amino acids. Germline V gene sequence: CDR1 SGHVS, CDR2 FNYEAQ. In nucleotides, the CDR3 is TGTGCCAGCACCCCTCTAGCGGGGAGGGATACGCAGTATTTT. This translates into CASTPLAGRDTQYF.

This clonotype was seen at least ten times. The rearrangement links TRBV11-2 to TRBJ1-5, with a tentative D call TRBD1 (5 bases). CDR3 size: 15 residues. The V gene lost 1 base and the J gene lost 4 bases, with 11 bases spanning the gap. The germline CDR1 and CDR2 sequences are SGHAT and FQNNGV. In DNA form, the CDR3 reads TGTGCCAGCAGCTTAGCCGCAGGGCAAAATCAGCCCCAGCATTTT. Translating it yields CASSLAAGQNQPQHF.

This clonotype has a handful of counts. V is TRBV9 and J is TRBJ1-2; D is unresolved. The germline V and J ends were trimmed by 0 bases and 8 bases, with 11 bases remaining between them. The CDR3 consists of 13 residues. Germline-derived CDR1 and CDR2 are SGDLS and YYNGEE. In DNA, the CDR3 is TGTGCCAGCAGCGTAGATAGCAGATCCGGCTACACCTTC. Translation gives CASSVDSRSGYTF.